The 22 T cell receptor beta chains given below trace back to one sample, sequenced in a study of cytomegalovirus exposure and HLA in healthy donors (dated by TCRdb to 2016 to 2017). Library prep was done by the immunoSEQ multiplex PCR assay. For the multiplex PCR, a mixture combining 60 forward primers for TCR Vbeta segments and 13 reverse primers for TCR Jbeta segments was used. What TCRdb holds here is the immuneACCESS table cut down to in-frame rearrangements. Part of the clones is not present; checked against another copy, under half of the missing clones reflect an unresolved V gene, and the others are unexplained. Counted in this sample were fewer than 200,000 clones; roughly 78% of them appeared once. In total, the top ten clones hold less than 8.5% of the sample. Sequencing used PBMCs. The receptors here all came from a man between 40 and 49 years old in good health and CMV-seropositive.

This chain joins TRBV7-9 and TRBJ1-1, with 10 bases aligning to TRBD1. From germline, CDR1 is SEHNR and CDR2 FQNEAQ (reference sequence). The CDR3 loop spans 17 amino acids. With 3 bases clipped from V and 3 bases from J, the junction kept 10 bases outside the gene matches. The CDR3 region is CASSFVPGQGSDTEAFF. Written as DNA, the CDR3 is TGTGCCAGCAGCTTCGTACCGGGACAGGGGTCGGACACTGAAGCTTTCTTT. The full variable domain, rest sourced from reference TRBV7-9 and TRBJ1-1, is DTGVSQNPRHKITKRGQNVTFRCDPISEHNRLYWYRQTLGQGPEFLTYFQNEAQLEKSRLLSDRFSAERPKGSFSTLEIQRTEQGDSAMYLCASSFVPGQGSDTEAFFGQGTRLTVV.

This chain links TRBV25-1 with TRBJ1-2, with no clear D. V was pared by 1 base and J by 4 bases, with 16 bases between. Germline CDR1 and CDR2: MGHDK and SYGVNS. The CDR3 totals 16 residues. Here the CDR3 DNA reads TGTGCCAGCAGTGAATCCACGCAAGGAGCGGGCTATGGCTACACCTTC. Translating gives CASSESTQGAGYGYTF.

The chain carries TRBV10-3 and TRBJ1-1; perhaps TRBD1 as D (6 bases). The V end lost 2 bases, the J end lost 0 bases, and 7 bases lay between the germline ends. Germline values: CDR1 ENHRY, CDR2 SYGVKD. This CDR3 comprises 14 residues. CDR3 protein: CAISERGLNTEAFF. The CDR3 nucleotides are TGTGCCATCAGTGAGAGGGGGTTGAACACTGAAGCTTTCTTT.

This rearrangement joins TRBV13 to TRBJ1-1; no definite D call. The length of the CDR3 is 12 residues. The germline V gene has CDR1 PRHDT and CDR2 FYEKMQ (reference sequence). The ends were cut back, 5 bases at V and 2 bases at J, with 6 bases in the middle. The CDR3 DNA sequence: TGTGCCAGCAGCGGGAGCAACACTGAAGCTTTCTTT. This codes for CASSGSNTEAFF.

V is TRBV19 and J is TRBJ1-2; D is unresolved. Deletions cut 1 base from V and 4 bases from J, with 10 bases between. CDR3 length equals 14 residues. CDR1 is LNHDA and CDR2 is SQIVND in the germline V gene (reference sequence). The CDR3 bases are TGTGCCAGTAGTATAGCCCGTAGTGGCTATGGCTACACCTTC. Amino acid sequence: CASSIARSGYGYTF.

This clone appeared a few times. The genes are TRBV5-5 and TRBJ2-1; 10 bases are a match to TRBD2. Germline V gene lookup returns CDR1 SGHKS and CDR2 YYEKEE (reference sequence). The length of the CDR3 is 14 residues. The CDR3 loop is CATMVAGGYNEQFF. CDR3 sequence (DNA): TGTGCGACAATGGTAGCGGGGGGTTACAATGAGCAGTTCTTC.

The rearrangement joins TRBV4-1 to TRBJ2-2, with 7 bases identical to TRBD1. Germline CDR1 MGHRA, CDR2 YSYEKL. CDR3 length: 15 residues. V shed 0 bases and J 4 bases; nucleotides not matched to a gene: 2. The CDR3 region has the DNA TGCGCCAGCAGCCAAGACGGGACAGTCACCGGGGAGCTGTTTTTT. The encoded protein is CASSQDGTVTGELFF.

This chain connects TRBV4-1 to TRBJ2-7; weak D call: TRBD1 (5 bases). The CDR3 totals 16 residues. Trimming removed 4 bases at V and 0 bases at J, with 16 bases between. Germline assignment: CDR1 MGHRA and CDR2 YSYEKL. The CDR3 loop reads CASSPYDSGPSYEQYF. The CDR3, as DNA: TGCGCCAGCAGCCCTTACGACAGTGGACCCTCCTACGAGCAGTACTTC.

The chain uses TRBV5-1 and TRBJ2-7; 9 bases fit TRBD2. CDR1 and CDR2 (germline): SGHRS, YFSETQ. The CDR3 covers 15 residues. V lost 4 bases to trimming and J lost 2 bases; unmatched junction nucleotides: 7. As DNA, the CDR3 is TGCGCCAGCAGCCCCTCGAGCGGGGGGCCCTACGAGCAGTACTTC. It yields the protein CASSPSSGGPYEQYF.

This chain joins TRBV7-2 and TRBJ1-2; 7 bases fit TRBD1. CDR1 is SGHTA, CDR2 FQGNSA, per germline. V was clipped by 5 bases and J by 5 bases; unmatched bases: 14. The CDR3 loop spans 16 amino acids. CDR3 sequence reads: CASSPGWDRALYGYTF. CDR3 nucleotides: TGTGCCAGCAGCCCAGGGTGGGACAGAGCTTTGTATGGCTACACCTTC. Supplemented by reference TRBV7-2 and TRBJ1-2, the full variable domain reads GAGVSQSPSNKVTEKGKDVELRCDPISGHTALYWYRQSLGQGLEFLIYFQGNSAPDKSGLPSDRFSAERTGGSVSTLTIQRTQQEDSAVYLCASSPGWDRALYGYTFGSGTRLTVV.

The genes are TRBV19 and TRBJ2-1, with TRBD1 matching over 12 bases. CDR1 and CDR2 from the germline V gene are LNHDA and SQIVND (reference sequence). This CDR3 contains 17 residues. After removal of 5 bases from V and 3 bases from J, the junction contained 8 bases not matched to a gene. The DNA for the CDR3 is TGTGCCAGTAGTTCCTCCGGGACAGGGGGCTTCTACAATGAGCAGTTCTTC. Translation: CASSSSGTGGFYNEQFF.

This chain joins TRBV19 and TRBJ1-1; D perhaps matches TRBD1 (5 bases). The CDR3 is made up of 13 amino acids. Germline values: CDR1 LNHDA, CDR2 SQIVND (reference sequence). V was clipped by 3 bases and J by 3 bases, with 8 bases between them. CDR3 coding DNA: TGTGCCAGTAGTATGTTCAGGGACACTGAAGCTTTCTTT. Translated: CASSMFRDTEAFF.

This rearrangement joins TRBV25-1 to TRBJ2-5; no firm D call. Trimming took 2 bases from V and 1 from J, leaving 5 bases between them. Germline loops: CDR1 MGHDK, CDR2 SYGVNS. The CDR3 has 13 amino acids. CDR3 region: CASSERVQETQYF. The DNA for the CDR3 is TGTGCCAGCAGTGAACGCGTCCAAGAGACCCAGTACTTC. Full variable domain (remainder filled in from reference TRBV25-1 and TRBJ2-5): EADIYQTPRYLVIGTGKKITLECSQTMGHDKMYWYQQDPGMELHLIHYSYGVNSTEKGDLSSESTVSRIRTEHFPLTLESARPSHTSQYLCASSERVQETQYFGPGTRLLVL.

The chain uses TRBV4-3 and TRBJ2-7, with D perhaps matching TRBD1 (5 bases). CDR1 LGHNA and CDR2 YSLEER come from the germline V gene. Trimming left V 1 base short and J 0 bases short, with 10 bases between. The CDR3 has 15 residues. In DNA, the CDR3 is TGCGCCAGCAGCCAAGGCTACAGGAGCTCCTACGAGCAGTACTTC. Protein sequence: CASSQGYRSSYEQYF.

This clone was counted a few times. The gene calls are TRBV7-9 and TRBJ1-3; D is perhaps TRBD1 (6 bases). The CDR3 is 13 residues long. CDR1 SEHNR and CDR2 FQNEAQ come from the germline V gene (reference sequence). V shed 4 bases and J shed 8 bases, with 12 bases lying between them. CDR3 nucleotides: TGTGCCAGCAGCTGGGGGCCCGTGGACACCATATATTTT. This gives the protein CASSWGPVDTIYF.

The chain carries TRBV7-8 and TRBJ2-1; 13 bases line up with TRBD2. The J segment lost 4 bases and the V segment lost 4 bases, leaving 4 bases of the junction unmatched. The CDR3 extends over 16 amino acids. Germline V gene sequence: CDR1 SGHVS, CDR2 FQNEAQ. The CDR3 loop is CASSWTSGGPYNEQFF. DNA of the CDR3: TGTGCCAGCAGCTGGACTAGCGGGGGTCCTTACAATGAGCAGTTCTTC.

The CDR3 sequence: CASSESGGGRGNQPQHF. Here the CDR3 DNA reads TGTGCCAGCAGTGAAAGCGGCGGCGGAAGGGGCAATCAGCCCCAGCATTTT. J is TRBJ1-5 and V is TRBV6-1; D not certain. This CDR3 region has 17 residues. Trimming shortened V by 2 bases and J by 2 bases, and 16 bases separated the two germline ends. Germline lookup yields CDR1 MNHNS and CDR2 SASEGT.

The rearrangement uses TRBV5-1 and TRBJ2-5; D possibly corresponds to TRBD1 (6 bases). Trimming cost V 1 base and J 0 bases, with 10 bases left between them. Germline V gives CDR1 SGHRS, CDR2 YFSETQ. This CDR3 has 15 amino acids. The CDR3 sequence: CASSLRTAHQETQYF. CDR3 in DNA: TGCGCCAGCAGCTTGAGGACAGCCCACCAAGAGACCCAGTACTTC.

Written as DNA, the CDR3 is TGTGCCACCAGCAGAGATCTGGGACAGGGGAGGGCCCCGTCCTACGAGCAGTACTTC. Translated, it gives CATSRDLGQGRAPSYEQYF. The J gene is TRBJ2-7, the V gene TRBV15; 10 bases are shared with TRBD1. Germline trimming cut 0 bases from V and 1 base from J; bases unmatched to any gene: 12. This CDR3 spans 19 amino acids. The germline gives CDR1 LNHNV, CDR2 YYDKDF (reference sequence). Using reference TRBV15 and TRBJ2-7 for the parts outside the CDR3, the full variable domain is DAMVIQNPRYQVTQFGKPVTLSCSQTLNHNVMYWYQQKSSQAPKLLFHYYDKDFNNEADTPDNFQSRRPNTSFCFLDIRSPGLGDTAMYLCATSRDLGQGRAPSYEQYFGPGTRLTVT.

V usage is TRBV19 and J usage is TRBJ2-2, with D maybe TRBD2 (6 bases). The V gene's germline CDR1 is LNHDA and CDR2 SQIVND (reference sequence). V was trimmed by 10 bases and J by 6 bases, leaving 12 bases between them. The CDR3 contains 12 residues. CDR3 loop: CATREVAGELFF. CDR3 DNA sequence: TGTGCCACCAGGGAGGTGGCCGGGGAGCTGTTTTTT.

The rearrangement uses TRBV6-6 and TRBJ2-7; TRBD1 matches at 9 bases. The length of the CDR3 is 16 residues. In germline, CDR1 is MNHNY, CDR2 SVGAGI (reference sequence). The V segment lost 0 bases and the J segment 5 bases; nucleotides outside the gene matches: 8. The CDR3 region is CASSYSLGQGRNEQYF. CDR3 sequence (DNA): TGTGCCAGCAGTTACTCGTTAGGACAGGGGAGGAACGAGCAGTACTTC.

This clone was observed once. The rearrangement uses TRBV27 and TRBJ2-2; TRBD1 is a possible D gene (5 bases). CDR1 and CDR2 from the germline V gene are MNHEY and SMNVEV (reference sequence). Deletions cut 1 base from V and 1 base from J, with 16 bases between. This CDR3 spans 18 amino acids. This CDR3 is CASSLLRGIPLNTGELFF. CDR3 bases: TGTGCCAGCAGTTTATTAAGGGGAATCCCATTGAACACCGGGGAGCTGTTTTTT.